Listed below are T cell receptor beta chains from one sample, sequenced in a study of blood T cell repertoires in COVID-19. Profiled with immunoSEQ multiplex PCR; TCRdb holds only in-frame clones, not every one. The sample consists of over 200,000 clones, 80% to 95% of them appearing once. Specimen: peripheral blood. These receptors all stem from a man aged 55 to 70 with COVID-19, enrolled during active disease. Each CDR3 is given with its conserved first and last residue. The order of the fields is J gene, V gene, clone size, D gene, CDR3 length, CDR3 protein, CDR3 DNA. The D gene is left open where the match is weak. For some rows the clone size is stated as once, few or many, or as a class when expanded; others skip it.

J gene: TRBJ2-3
V gene: TRBV6-5
clone size: NA
D gene: TRBD1
CDR3 length: 15
CDR3 protein: CASSYGTESTDTQYF
CDR3 DNA: TGTGCCAGCAGTTACGGGACAGAGAGCACAGATACGCAGTATTTT

J gene: TRBJ2-2
V gene: TRBV18
clone size: NA
D gene: NA
CDR3 length: 16
CDR3 protein: CASSPRQGRDTGELFF
CDR3 DNA: TGTGCCAGCTCACCCCGGCAGGGGCGGGACACCGGGGAGCTGTTTTTT

J gene: TRBJ2-3
V gene: TRBV7-2
clone size: NA
D gene: NA
CDR3 length: 15
CDR3 protein: CASSLDRAAADTQYF
CDR3 DNA: TGTGCCAGCAGCTTAGACAGGGCCGCCGCAGATACGCAGTATTTT

J gene: TRBJ1-4
V gene: TRBV18
clone size: few
D gene: NA
CDR3 length: 15
CDR3 protein: CASSPVLAANEKLFF
CDR3 DNA: TGTGCCAGCTCACCAGTCTTAGCGGCTAATGAAAAACTGTTTTTT

J gene: TRBJ2-5
V gene: TRBV5-8
clone size: NA
D gene: TRBD2
CDR3 length: 17
CDR3 protein: CASSLGFSGGGAETQYF
CDR3 DNA: TGTGCCAGCAGCCTTGGCTTTAGCGGGGGAGGTGCGGAGACCCAGTACTTC

J gene: TRBJ2-2
V gene: TRBV3-1/TRBV3-2
clone size: NA
D gene: TRBD2
CDR3 length: 17
CDR3 protein: CASISIWGGGNTGELFF
CDR3 DNA: TGTGCCAGCATTTCTATTTGGGGCGGGGGGAACACCGGGGAGCTGTTTTTT

J gene: TRBJ1-6
V gene: TRBV27
clone size: NA
D gene: NA
CDR3 length: 14
CDR3 protein: CASSLGQDNSPLHF
CDR3 DNA: TGTGCCAGCAGTTTAGGCCAGGATAATTCACCCCTCCACTTT

J gene: TRBJ2-3
V gene: TRBV11-2
clone size: NA
D gene: TRBD2
CDR3 length: 17
CDR3 protein: CASSGGGLAGSTDTQYF
CDR3 DNA: TGTGCCAGCAGCGGAGGGGGACTAGCGGGTAGCACAGATACGCAGTATTTT

J gene: TRBJ1-3
V gene: TRBV5-1
clone size: NA
D gene: NA
CDR3 length: 15
CDR3 protein: CASSLAGSSGNTIYF
CDR3 DNA: TGCGCCAGCAGCTTGGCGGGGAGCTCTGGAAACACCATATATTTT

J gene: TRBJ1-6
V gene: TRBV3-1/TRBV3-2
clone size: once
D gene: NA
CDR3 length: 16
CDR3 protein: CASSQDYGRGHSPLHF
CDR3 DNA: TGTGCCAGCAGCCAAGATTATGGCAGGGGCCATTCACCCCTCCACTTT

J gene: TRBJ2-7
V gene: TRBV30
clone size: NA
D gene: TRBD2
CDR3 length: 17
CDR3 protein: CAWRPPGGLAGLYEQYF
CDR3 DNA: TGTGCCTGGAGACCCCCCGGTGGCCTAGCGGGACTCTACGAGCAGTACTTC

J gene: TRBJ1-2
V gene: TRBV12-3/TRBV12-4
clone size: NA
D gene: TRBD1
CDR3 length: 12
CDR3 protein: CASAAGGYGYTF
CDR3 DNA: TGTGCCAGCGCGGCAGGGGGGTATGGCTACACCTTC

J gene: TRBJ2-5
V gene: TRBV11-3
clone size: once
D gene: NA
CDR3 length: 13
CDR3 protein: CASSRHSQETQYF
CDR3 DNA: TGTGCCAGCAGCAGACATTCCCAAGAGACCCAGTACTTC

J gene: TRBJ2-2
V gene: TRBV3-1/TRBV3-2
clone size: few
D gene: NA
CDR3 length: 15
CDR3 protein: CASSQDRIGAGELFF
CDR3 DNA: TGTGCCAGCAGCCAAGATAGGATAGGGGCCGGGGAGCTGTTTTTT

J gene: TRBJ2-1
V gene: TRBV4-1
clone size: NA
D gene: TRBD2
CDR3 length: 18
CDR3 protein: CASSQGLAGGQGIHEQFF
CDR3 DNA: TGCGCCAGCAGCCAAGGACTAGCGGGGGGGCAGGGCATCCATGAGCAGTTCTTC

J gene: TRBJ2-6
V gene: TRBV18
clone size: NA
D gene: TRBD2
CDR3 length: 19
CDR3 protein: CASSPGTSGIPSGANVLTF
CDR3 DNA: TGTGCCAGCTCACCCGGGACTAGCGGGATCCCCTCTGGGGCCAACGTCCTGACTTTC

J gene: TRBJ1-2
V gene: TRBV7-2
clone size: NA
D gene: NA
CDR3 length: 14
CDR3 protein: CASSFRQETYGYTF
CDR3 DNA: TGTGCCAGCAGCTTCAGACAGGAGACCTATGGCTACACCTTC

J gene: TRBJ1-2
V gene: TRBV5-6
clone size: NA
D gene: NA
CDR3 length: 14
CDR3 protein: CASSLWWGNYGYTF
CDR3 DNA: TGTGCCAGCAGCTTGTGGTGGGGCAACTATGGCTACACCTTC

J gene: TRBJ1-5
V gene: TRBV28
clone size: NA
D gene: NA
CDR3 length: 15
CDR3 protein: CASTLTDYSNQPQHF
CDR3 DNA: TGTGCCAGCACCCTGACAGATTATAGCAATCAGCCCCAGCATTTT

J gene: TRBJ2-1
V gene: TRBV18
clone size: NA
D gene: TRBD1
CDR3 length: 16
CDR3 protein: CASSGSYRGRGNEQFF
CDR3 DNA: TGTGCCAGCTCAGGGTCCTACAGGGGGCGCGGTAATGAGCAGTTCTTC

J gene: TRBJ2-6
V gene: TRBV5-4
clone size: NA
D gene: TRBD1
CDR3 length: 16
CDR3 protein: CASSTLDRAGANVLTF
CDR3 DNA: TGTGCCAGCAGCACTCTGGACAGGGCTGGGGCCAACGTCCTGACTTTC

J gene: TRBJ2-1
V gene: TRBV6-2/TRBV6-3
clone size: NA
D gene: NA
CDR3 length: 15
CDR3 protein: CASSYSKASENEQFF
CDR3 DNA: TGTGCCAGCAGTTACTCGAAGGCTAGCGAGAATGAGCAGTTCTTC

J gene: TRBJ2-1
V gene: TRBV5-3
clone size: NA
D gene: NA
CDR3 length: 21
CDR3 protein: CARSPLHPDQKRGTTDNEQFF
CDR3 DNA: TGTGCCAGAAGCCCTCTGCACCCGGACCAAAAGAGGGGGACTACAGACAATGAGCAGTTCTTC

J gene: TRBJ2-7
V gene: TRBV3-1/TRBV3-2
clone size: once
D gene: NA
CDR3 length: 14
CDR3 protein: CASSQGGAGYEQYF
CDR3 DNA: TGTGCCAGCAGCCAGGGGGGGGCCGGTTACGAGCAGTACTTC

J gene: TRBJ1-2
V gene: TRBV2
clone size: NA
D gene: NA
CDR3 length: 11
CDR3 protein: CASYQGYGYTF
CDR3 DNA: TGTGCCAGTTATCAGGGATATGGCTACACCTTC

J gene: TRBJ2-7
V gene: TRBV7-2
clone size: NA
D gene: NA
CDR3 length: 15
CDR3 protein: CASRPWVGGSYEQYF
CDR3 DNA: TGTGCCAGCAGGCCGTGGGTGGGAGGCTCCTACGAGCAGTACTTC

J gene: TRBJ2-3
V gene: TRBV27
clone size: NA
D gene: NA
CDR3 length: 12
CDR3 protein: CASSPQTDTQYF
CDR3 DNA: TGTGCCAGCAGTCCTCAGACAGATACGCAGTATTTT

J gene: TRBJ2-7
V gene: TRBV5-1
clone size: NA
D gene: TRBD2
CDR3 length: 16
CDR3 protein: CASSPGLAGGSYEQYF
CDR3 DNA: TGCGCCAGCAGCCCCGGACTAGCGGGTGGCTCCTACGAGCAGTACTTC

J gene: TRBJ1-2
V gene: TRBV7-9
clone size: few
D gene: NA
CDR3 length: 14
CDR3 protein: CASSPDGGSYGYTF
CDR3 DNA: TGTGCCAGCAGCCCGGACGGAGGAAGCTATGGCTACACCTTC

J gene: TRBJ1-1
V gene: TRBV18
clone size: NA
D gene: TRBD1
CDR3 length: 15
CDR3 protein: CASSPGQGSFTEAFF
CDR3 DNA: TGTGCCAGCTCACCCGGACAGGGTTCGTTCACTGAAGCTTTCTTT

J gene: TRBJ2-2
V gene: TRBV7-2
clone size: NA
D gene: TRBD2
CDR3 length: 17
CDR3 protein: CASSRDGTSGRTGELFF
CDR3 DNA: TGTGCCAGCAGTCGGGACGGGACTAGCGGGAGAACCGGGGAGCTGTTTTTT

J gene: TRBJ2-3
V gene: TRBV3-1/TRBV3-2
clone size: NA
D gene: NA
CDR3 length: 16
CDR3 protein: CASSQDLASLTDTQYF
CDR3 DNA: TGTGCCAGCAGCCAAGATCTGGCTAGCTTGACAGATACGCAGTATTTT

J gene: TRBJ2-2
V gene: TRBV6-6
clone size: once
D gene: TRBD2
CDR3 length: 14
CDR3 protein: CATRAGGTGGELFF
CDR3 DNA: TGTGCCACCAGGGCGGGGGGAACCGGCGGGGAGCTGTTTTTT

J gene: TRBJ2-7
V gene: TRBV14
clone size: NA
D gene: TRBD1
CDR3 length: 15
CDR3 protein: CASSQAAGGFYEQYF
CDR3 DNA: TGTGCCAGCAGCCAAGCCGCAGGGGGATTCTACGAGCAGTACTTC

J gene: TRBJ1-4
V gene: TRBV14
clone size: NA
D gene: NA
CDR3 length: 14
CDR3 protein: CASSQFGGAEKLFF
CDR3 DNA: TGTGCCAGCAGCCAGTTCGGGGGTGCGGAAAAACTGTTTTTT

J gene: TRBJ1-1
V gene: TRBV14
clone size: once
D gene: NA
CDR3 length: 12
CDR3 protein: CASSRLPPGAFF
CDR3 DNA: TGTGCCAGCAGTCGACTTCCCCCCGGGGCTTTCTTT

J gene: TRBJ2-7
V gene: TRBV10-3
clone size: few
D gene: TRBD1
CDR3 length: 15
CDR3 protein: CAISGGTGVNYEQYF
CDR3 DNA: TGTGCCATCAGTGGCGGGACAGGGGTTAACTACGAGCAGTACTTC

J gene: TRBJ1-6
V gene: TRBV6-2/TRBV6-3
clone size: NA
D gene: NA
CDR3 length: 16
CDR3 protein: CASSGDSPGIGSPLHF
CDR3 DNA: TGTGCCAGCAGTGGGGACTCCCCGGGAATTGGTTCACCCCTCCACTTT